This entry is about one T cell receptor (beta chain). The data were taken from a study of blood T cell repertoires in COVID-19. At the level of the study: Italy, Spain and the United States were the sources of the convalescent and acute COVID-19 samples. T cells, B-cell-depleted T cells, or PBMCs supplied cDNA or gDNA.

Here immunoSEQ multiplex PCR was the method, and the copy in TCRdb shows in-frame clones only, minus some. The table has about 150,000 clones, around 79% seen once. The source of this sequence is a man between 45 and 60 years old with active or convalescent COVID-19. Sequences were obtained from peripheral blood.

The CDR3: CASSMILREARDTQYF. CDR3 sequence (DNA): TGTGCCAGCAGCATGATCTTGCGGGAGGCTAGAGATACGCAGTATTTT. V is TRBV7-6 and J is TRBJ2-3; 8 nucleotides match TRBD2. The CDR3 sequence is 16 residues long. With V trimmed by 5 bases and J by 5 bases, 12 bases remained unmatched. From germline, CDR1 is SGHVS and CDR2 FNYEAQ.